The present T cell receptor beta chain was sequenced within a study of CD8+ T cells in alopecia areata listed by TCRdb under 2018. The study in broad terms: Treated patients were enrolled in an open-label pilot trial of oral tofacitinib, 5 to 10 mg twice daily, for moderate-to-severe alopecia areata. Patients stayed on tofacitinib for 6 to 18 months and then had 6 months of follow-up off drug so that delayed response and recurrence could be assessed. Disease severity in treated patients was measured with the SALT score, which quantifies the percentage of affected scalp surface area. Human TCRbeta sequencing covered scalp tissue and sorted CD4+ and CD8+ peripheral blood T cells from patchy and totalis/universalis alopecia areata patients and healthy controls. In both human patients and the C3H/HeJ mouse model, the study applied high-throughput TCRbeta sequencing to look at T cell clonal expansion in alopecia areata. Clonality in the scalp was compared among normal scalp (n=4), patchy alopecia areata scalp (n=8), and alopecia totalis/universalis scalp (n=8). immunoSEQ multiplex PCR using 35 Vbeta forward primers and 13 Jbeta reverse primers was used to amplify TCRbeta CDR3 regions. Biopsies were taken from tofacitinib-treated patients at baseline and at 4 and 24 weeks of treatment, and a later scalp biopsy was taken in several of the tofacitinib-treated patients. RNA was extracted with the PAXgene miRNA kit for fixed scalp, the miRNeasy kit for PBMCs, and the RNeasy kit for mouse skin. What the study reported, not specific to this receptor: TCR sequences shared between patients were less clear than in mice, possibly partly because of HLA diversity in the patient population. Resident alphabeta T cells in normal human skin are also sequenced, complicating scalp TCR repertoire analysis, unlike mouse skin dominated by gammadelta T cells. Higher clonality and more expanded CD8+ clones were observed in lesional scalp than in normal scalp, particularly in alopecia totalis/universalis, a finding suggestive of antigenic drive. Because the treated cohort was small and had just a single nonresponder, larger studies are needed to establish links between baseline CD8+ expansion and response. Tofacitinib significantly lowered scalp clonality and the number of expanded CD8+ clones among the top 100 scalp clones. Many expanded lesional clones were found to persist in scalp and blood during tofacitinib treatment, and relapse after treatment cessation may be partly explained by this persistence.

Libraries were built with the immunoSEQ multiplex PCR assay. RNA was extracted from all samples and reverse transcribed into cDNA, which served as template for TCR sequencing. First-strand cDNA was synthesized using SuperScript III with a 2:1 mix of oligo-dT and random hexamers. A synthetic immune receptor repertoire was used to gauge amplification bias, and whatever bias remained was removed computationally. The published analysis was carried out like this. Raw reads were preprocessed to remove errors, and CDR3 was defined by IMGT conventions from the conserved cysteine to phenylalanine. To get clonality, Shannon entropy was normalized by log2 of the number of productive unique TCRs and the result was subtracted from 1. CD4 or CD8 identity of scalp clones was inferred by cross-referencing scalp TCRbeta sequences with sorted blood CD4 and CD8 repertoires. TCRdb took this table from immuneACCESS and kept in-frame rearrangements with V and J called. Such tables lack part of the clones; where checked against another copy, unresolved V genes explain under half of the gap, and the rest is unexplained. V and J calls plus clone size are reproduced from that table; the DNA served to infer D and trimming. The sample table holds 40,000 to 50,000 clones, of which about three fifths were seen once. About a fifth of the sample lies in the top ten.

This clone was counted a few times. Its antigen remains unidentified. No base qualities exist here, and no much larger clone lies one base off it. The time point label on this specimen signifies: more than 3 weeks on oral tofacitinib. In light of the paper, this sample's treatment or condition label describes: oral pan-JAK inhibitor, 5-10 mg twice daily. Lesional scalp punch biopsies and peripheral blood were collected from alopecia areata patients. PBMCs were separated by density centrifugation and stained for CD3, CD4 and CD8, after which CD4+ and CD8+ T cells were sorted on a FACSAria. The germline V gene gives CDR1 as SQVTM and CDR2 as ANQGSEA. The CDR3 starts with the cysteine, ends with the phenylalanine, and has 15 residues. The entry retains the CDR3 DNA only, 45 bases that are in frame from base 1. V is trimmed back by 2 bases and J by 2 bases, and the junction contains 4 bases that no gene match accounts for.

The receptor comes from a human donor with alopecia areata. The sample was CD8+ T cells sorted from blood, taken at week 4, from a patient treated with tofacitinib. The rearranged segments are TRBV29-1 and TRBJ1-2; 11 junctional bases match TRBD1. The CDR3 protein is CSVEKRTGGNYGYTF. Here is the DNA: TGCAGCGTTGAAAAGAGGACAGGGGGCAACTATGGCTACACCTTC. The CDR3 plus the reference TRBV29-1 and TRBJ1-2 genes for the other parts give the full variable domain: SAVISQKPSRDICQRGTSLTIQCQVDSQVTMMFWYRQQPGQSLTLIATANQGSEATYESGFVIDKFPISRPNLTFSTLTVSNMSPEDSSIYLCSVEKRTGGNYGYTFGSGTRLTVV.